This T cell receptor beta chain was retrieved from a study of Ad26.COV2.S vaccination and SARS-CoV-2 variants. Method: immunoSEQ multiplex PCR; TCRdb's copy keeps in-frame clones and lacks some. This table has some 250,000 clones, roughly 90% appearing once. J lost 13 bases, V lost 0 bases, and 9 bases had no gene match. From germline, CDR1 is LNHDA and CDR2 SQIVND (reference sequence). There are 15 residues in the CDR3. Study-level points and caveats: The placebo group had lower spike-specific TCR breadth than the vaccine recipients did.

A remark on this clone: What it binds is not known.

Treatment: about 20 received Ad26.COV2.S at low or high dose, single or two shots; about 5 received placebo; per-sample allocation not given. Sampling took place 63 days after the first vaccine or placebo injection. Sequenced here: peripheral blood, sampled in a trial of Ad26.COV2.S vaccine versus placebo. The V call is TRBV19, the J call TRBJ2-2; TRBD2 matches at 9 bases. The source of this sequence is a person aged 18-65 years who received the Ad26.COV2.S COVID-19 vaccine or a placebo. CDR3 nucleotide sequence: TGTGCCAGTAGTATAGATACTAGCGGGCCGGCGGGGCTGTTTTTT. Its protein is CASSIDTSGPAGLFF. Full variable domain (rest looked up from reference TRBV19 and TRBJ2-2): DGGITQSPKYLFRKEGQNVTLSCEQNLNHDAMYWYRQDPGQGLRLIYYSQIVNDFQKGDIAEGYSVSREKKESFPLTVTSAQKNPTAFYLCASSIDTSGPAGLFFGEGSRLTVL.